There are a few counts of the clone carrying this T cell receptor beta chain. What it binds is unknown. Trimming removed 0 bases at V and 7 bases at J, with 12 bases between. This CDR3 is 14 amino acids long. Germline CDR1 and CDR2: MNHEY and SVGAGI. The data originate from a study of beta chain features in type 1 diabetes. Study-wide points: TCRB CDR3s from Type 1 diabetes patients were moderately but significantly shorter in all four CD4+ subsets. Naive, central memory and Treg TCRB repertoires seemed to resemble each other more closely in patients than they did in healthy donors.

The entirety of the isolated RNA underwent reverse transcription, so expressed TCRB transcripts were sequenced. Repertoires were generated with immunoSEQ multiplex PCR, while TCRdb's copy carries only in-frame clones and drops some. The repertoire holds 600,000 to 700,000 clones, with roughly 12% as singletons. The sample was naive CD4+ T cells from blood. This chain uses TRBV6-5 with TRBJ1-1, with D possibly matching TRBD1 (6 bases). The TCR originated in a man younger than 45 with type 1 diabetes. The CDR3 DNA sequence: TGTGCCAGCAGTTACTCGAACAGGGAGAATGAAGCTTTCTTT. It encodes CASSYSNRENEAFF.